The present T cell receptor beta chain was sequenced within a study of beta chain features in type 1 diabetes. The CDR3 has 16 amino acids. V trimming: 6 bases; J trimming: 1 base; junction bases outside the gene matches: 10. The germline gives CDR1 MDHEN, CDR2 SYDVKM. The whole isolated RNA underwent reverse transcription, so sequencing captured expressed TCRB transcripts. Assay: immunoSEQ multiplex PCR; the TCRdb copy retains only in-frame clones and omits some. Of about 150,000 clones listed, roughly 10% were seen once; the top ten hold roughly 1.9%. General study results and limits: cDNA-based reads could over-represent cells with high TCR expression. Researchers could not determine here whether HLA type influences TCRB rearrangement.

Notes on this clone: Antigen: not known.

The source material was central memory CD4+ T cells from blood. This chain connects TRBV28 to TRBJ2-7; 9 bases are a match to TRBD1. The clonotype originates from a man aged 18 to 29 in good health. CDR3 residues: CASRGAGTGSSYEQYF. For the CDR3, the DNA is TGTGCCAGCAGGGGTGCCGGGACAGGGTCTTCCTACGAGCAGTACTTC.